This T cell receptor beta chain comes out of a study of identical twins. Template switching introduced a universal primer site, and the cDNA bore unique molecular identifiers. TCRdb reanalysed the 5' RACE reads using MiXCR and keeps one entry per CDR3 protein. The sample carries approximately 680,000 distinct CDR3 sequences, roughly 7.1% recorded once. V dropped 7 bases and J dropped 3; count of bases not matched to a gene: 13. There are 15 residues in the CDR3. Germline V gives CDR1 SGHRS, CDR2 YFSETQ. Study-wide results and caveats: There were fewer insertions in abundant cord blood beta clonotypes, but memory repertoires showed no such pattern. Researchers reported weaker excess twin sharing in beta out-of-frame sequences.

Turning to this clonotype: Antigen unknown.

The same sample was also studied in work on yellow fever vaccine responses in identical twins.

This receptor was identified in a woman aged 18-30 years in good health. The sequenced material came from PBMCs. The chain couples TRBV5-1 to TRBJ2-7; 7 bases are a match to TRBD1. The CDR3 spells CASRQGTDGIYEQYF. CDR3 DNA: TGCGCCAGCCGACAGGGTACGGACGGGATCTACGAGCAGTACTTC.